What follows are 30 T cell receptor beta chains derived from one specimen sequenced in a study of tumor and adjacent non-tumor tissue in lung cancer. This sample's RNA came from whole unsorted tissue. This non-tumor lung sample came from over 3 cm beyond the tumor edge. TCRbeta libraries were built with three rounds of nested PCR, modified from ARM-PCR. TCRdb passed the multiplex PCR reads through MiXCR, listing each CDR3 protein once. This table has roughly 45,000 distinct CDR3 sequences, roughly 60% appearing once. Sample: distant non-tumor lung tissue. The receptors shown here come from a man aged 50-59 years with non-small cell lung cancer.

The chain has TRBV5-4 and TRBJ1-1; no definite D call. Trimming took 0 bases from V and 0 from J, leaving 6 bases between them. CDR1 and CDR2 (germline): SGHNT, YYREEE (reference sequence). This CDR3 spans 14 amino acids. The CDR3 region is CASSLGVLNTEAFF. The CDR3 DNA is TGTGCCAGCAGCTTGGGAGTACTGAACACTGAAGCTTTCTTT.

As to this clonotype: Since no conserved phenylalanine or tryptophan closes the CDR3, a read error is the likely cause. The chain combines TRBV29-1 with TRBJ2-5, with a weak D call TRBD1 (5 bases). Germline CDR1 SQVTM, CDR2 ANQGSEA. V gave up 8 bases and J gave up 1 base, with 14 bases separating them. The length of the CDR3 is 13 residues. The DNA of the CDR3 is TGCAGCAACCGAGGACACACCCAAGAGACCCAGTACATC. Translated, it gives CSNRGHTQETQYI.

With respect to this clonotype: A junction boundary mismatches the germline segment, possibly from a read error. The V call is TRBV10-3, the J call TRBJ2-1, with a possible D match to TRBD1 (6 bases). CDR1 ENHRY and CDR2 SYGVKD come from the germline V gene. The CDR3 is 16 residues long. As DNA, the CDR3 is TGTACCATCAGTGAGTCGGACAGTGGCTGTTACAATGAGCAGTTCTTC. Its protein product is CTISESDSGCYNEQFF.

Of note for this clonotype: Likely a read error: the CDR3 ends without its conserved phenylalanine or tryptophan. The DNA is omitted, as the CDR3 cannot be located on it reliably, and the CDR3 follows TCRdb's listing. The chain joins TRBV11-2 to TRBJ2-1; the tabulated D call, TRBD1, remains unverified against the DNA. Germline V gene data show CDR1 as SGHAT and CDR2 as FQNNGV. The CDR3 comprises 12 residues, both ends counted. Here the CDR3 reads CAINQERGKQLL.

V gene TRBV29-1 combines with J gene TRBJ2-3; D possibly corresponds to TRBD2 (6 bases). V lost 8 bases to trimming and J lost 2 bases, with 20 bases between them. Germline-derived CDR1 and CDR2 are SQVTM and ANQGSEA. This CDR3 is 15 amino acids long. The DNA for the CDR3 is TGCAGCACCGCGCTAACCGGGACTTTCACAGATACGCAGTATTTT. Amino acid sequence: CSTALTGTFTDTQYF.

About this clonotype itself: This may stem from a read error, because a much larger clone lies one nucleotide away. The V gene is TRBV20-1, the J gene TRBJ1-1, with D hard to call. Germline V gene sequence: CDR1 DFQATT, CDR2 SNEGSKA (reference sequence). The CDR3 extends over 10 amino acids. V lost 8 bases and J 6 bases, leaving 10 bases between the germline ends. The CDR3 DNA sequence: TGCAGTACCCGGACCCCTGAAGCTTTCTTT. Protein: CSTRTPEAFF.

Concerning this clonotype itself: The CDR3 carries no conserved terminal phenylalanine or tryptophan, so it likely arises from a read error. V gene TRBV20-1 combines with J gene TRBJ1-5; D is possibly TRBD1 (5 bases). This CDR3 region has 13 residues. Germline V gene lookup returns CDR1 DFQATT and CDR2 SNEGSKA (reference sequence). V shed 5 bases and J shed 1 base, with 9 bases lying between them. CDR3 region: CSAGTGSNQPQHS. CDR3 nucleotides: TGCAGTGCTGGGACGGGGAGCAATCAGCCCCAGCATTCT.

This clonotype was counted at least ten times. The chain links TRBV19 to TRBJ2-1; D possibly matches TRBD1 or TRBD2 (6 bases each). The CDR3 extends over 16 amino acids. Per the germline V gene, CDR1 is LNHDA and CDR2 is SQIVND (reference sequence). The germline V and J ends were trimmed by 6 bases and 1 base, with 16 bases remaining between them. The CDR3 loop is CASSLGWGASYNEQFF. The CDR3 coding sequence is TGTGCCAGTAGCCTGGGATGGGGGGCTTCCTACAATGAGCAGTTCTTC. The full variable domain, its missing parts supplied by reference TRBV19 and TRBJ2-1, is DGGITQSPKYLFRKEGQNVTLSCEQNLNHDAMYWYRQDPGQGLRLIYYSQIVNDFQKGDIAEGYSVSREKKESFPLTVTSAQKNPTAFYLCASSLGWGASYNEQFFGPGTRLTVL.

This clonotype occurred once. This may arise from a read error, as a much more abundant clone is one base away. The chain links TRBV20-1 to TRBJ1-6; possibly TRBD1 for D (5 bases). CDR1 is DFQATT, CDR2 SNEGSKA, per germline (reference sequence). The CDR3 has 14 amino acids. The chain's CDR3 is CSARDQGTNLPLHF. In DNA form, the CDR3 reads TGCAGTGCTAGAGACCAGGGAACTAATTTACCCCTCCACTTT.

As concerns this clonotype: A much larger clonotype is one base distant, so this may be a read error. The gene calls are TRBV7-8 and TRBJ2-2; D possibly corresponds to TRBD1 (5 bases). The length of the CDR3 is 14 residues. Germline-derived CDR1 and CDR2 are SGHVS and FQNEAQ. In DNA, the CDR3 is TGTCCCAGCAGCTCGAAGACAGACACCGGGGAGCTGTTTTTT. This gives the protein CPSSSKTDTGELFF.

Note on this clonotype: One end of the junction fails to match germline, which may point to a read error. This chain joins TRBV4-1 and TRBJ1-2; the D is unclear. The CDR3 sequence is 14 residues long. Germline V gene data show CDR1 as MGHRA and CDR2 as YSYEKL. CDR3 residues: CAGSQERGGQGYTF. The CDR3 bases are TGCGCCGGCAGCCAAGAGCGGGGTGGTCAGGGCTACACCTTC.

As regards this clonotype: The CDR3 ends on some other residue instead of the conserved phenylalanine or tryptophan, so this is likely a read error. The chain employs TRBV11-2 and TRBJ2-2; the D gene is possibly TRBD2 (6 bases). CDR3 length: 15 residues. Germline values: CDR1 SGHAT, CDR2 FQNNGV. CDR3 in amino acids: CASSLMGGNAGELFL. The CDR3 DNA reads as TGTGCCAGCAGCTTAATGGGCGGGAACGCCGGGGAGCTGTTTCTT.

This clonotype came up many times. This chain joins TRBV7-9 and TRBJ1-3; possibly TRBD1 for D (5 bases). V lost 2 bases and J 0 bases, leaving 11 bases between the germline ends. The CDR3 spans 16 residues. CDR1 is SEHNR, CDR2 FQNEAQ, per germline (reference sequence). The CDR3 region has the DNA TGTGCCAGCAGCTTACATACAGGCACCTCTGGAAACACCATATATTTT. Its translation is CASSLHTGTSGNTIYF.

This clonotype was seen ten or more times. This sequence joins TRBV4-1 and TRBJ2-3; tentatively, D is TRBD2 (5 bases). V lost 0 bases to trimming and J lost 7 bases, with 20 bases between them. In germline, CDR1 is MGHRA, CDR2 YSYEKL. The CDR3 loop spans 17 amino acids. CDR3 DNA sequence: TGCGCCAGCAGCCAAGAAAGCAGGACCGCACTAGGGTATACGCAGTATTTT. Translation gives CASSQESRTALGYTQYF.

This clonotype was counted only a few times. A much more abundant neighbour one base away suggests this may be a read error. The gene calls are TRBV20-1 and TRBJ2-5; TRBD1 agrees at 8 bases. The CDR3 runs to 14 residues. The V gene's germline CDR1 is DFQATT and CDR2 SNEGSKA (reference sequence). The CDR3 DNA sequence: TGCAGTGCTGGGGGGACAGGCCGTCAAGAGACCCAGCACTTC. Translating it yields CSAGGTGRQETQHF.

This chain uses TRBV6-5 with TRBJ2-7; 15 bases fit TRBD2. The CDR3 length is 15 residues. Unmatched junction bases numbered 8, after V lost 6 bases and J lost 8 bases. CDR1 is MNHEY and CDR2 is SVGAGI in the germline V gene. The chain's CDR3 is CASSPGLAGGLKQYF. In DNA form, the CDR3 reads TGTGCCAGCAGCCCGGGACTAGCGGGAGGCCTCAAGCAGTACTTC.

In its sample, this clonotype was seen many times. DNA of the CDR3: TGTGCCAGCAGCTTATCCGGGACTGAAGCTGGAAACACCATATATTTT. Protein: CASSLSGTEAGNTIYF. The rearrangement joins TRBV13 to TRBJ1-3; weak D call: TRBD1 (5 bases). CDR1 is PRHDT, CDR2 FYEKMQ, per germline (reference sequence). The V gene lost 2 bases and the J gene lost 2 bases, with 13 bases spanning the gap. The CDR3 length is 16 residues. The variable domain in full, with the rest retrieved from reference TRBV13 and TRBJ1-3, is AAGVIQSPRHLIKEKRETATLKCYPIPRHDTVYWYQQGPGQDPQFLISFYEKMQSDKGSIPDRFSAQQFSDYHSELNMSSLELGDSALYFCASSLSGTEAGNTIYFGEGSWLTVV.

This clonotype was counted once. V gene TRBV28 combines with J gene TRBJ2-1, with a possible D match to TRBD1 (7 bases). This CDR3 region has 19 residues. Germline-derived CDR1 and CDR2 are MDHEN and SYDVKM. Trimming shortened V by 7 bases and J by 0 bases, and 25 bases separated the two germline ends. CDR3 residues: CASKQGVVASASSYNEQFF. Written as DNA, the CDR3 is TGTGCCAGCAAGCAGGGGGTGGTCGCTAGCGCGAGCTCCTACAATGAGCAGTTCTTC.

This clonotype has just a few counts. The J gene is TRBJ2-3, the V gene TRBV5-6; D is unresolved. The V end was cut by 3 bases, the J end by 5 bases, with 7 bases between. CDR1 SGHDT and CDR2 YYEEEE come from the germline V gene. The CDR3 is made up of 12 amino acids. The CDR3 DNA sequence: TGTGCCAGCAGCTGGGCAGGAGATACGCAGTATTTT. Its protein product is CASSWAGDTQYF.

Concerning this clonotype itself: A much larger clone differs by one base, so this may be a read error. The chain recombines TRBV7-9 with TRBJ1-2; D perhaps matches TRBD1 (6 bases). CDR1 and CDR2 (germline): SEHNR, FQNEAQ (reference sequence). The CDR3 runs to 12 residues. This CDR3 is CAGSWDIYGYTF. In DNA, the CDR3 is TGTGCCGGCAGCTGGGACATCTATGGCTACACCTTC.

A remark on this clonotype: A much more abundant neighbour one base away suggests this may be a read error. The chain employs TRBV7-2 and TRBJ2-1; 8 bases are a match to TRBD2. V lost 2 bases, J lost 6 bases, and 9 bases stayed unmatched. The CDR3 extends over 16 amino acids. Looked up from germline, CDR1 is SGHTA and CDR2 is FQGNSA. CDR3 amino acids: CASSLSLAGRGNEQFF. For the CDR3, the DNA is TGTGCCAGCAGCTTAAGTCTAGCCGGGAGGGGCAATGAGCAGTTCTTC.

In the case of this clonotype: This likely comes from a read error, as the CDR3 has no conserved phenylalanine or tryptophan at its end. The chain uses TRBV13 and TRBJ2-7; D tentatively fits TRBD1 or TRBD2 (5 bases each). The CDR3 totals 16 residues. The V gene's germline CDR1 is PRHDT and CDR2 FYEKMQ (reference sequence). This CDR3 reads CASSIGWGSDTYEQYL. CDR3 DNA sequence: TGTGCCAGCAGCATAGGATGGGGGAGCGATACCTACGAGCAGTACCTC.

The rearrangement joins TRBV24-1 to TRBJ2-3; D is possibly TRBD1 (5 bases). V was trimmed by 4 bases and J by 2 bases, leaving 9 bases between them. Looked up from germline, CDR1 is KGHDR and CDR2 is SFDVKD. The length of the CDR3 is 14 residues. This chain's CDR3 is CATSDLTATDTQYF. The CDR3 DNA reads TGTGCCACCAGTGACTTGACAGCCACAGATACGCAGTATTTT.

This clonotype has just a few counts. This rearrangement joins TRBV11-1 to TRBJ2-1, with 8 positions matching TRBD2. Germline V gene lookup returns CDR1 SGHAT and CDR2 FQDESV (reference sequence). The CDR3 is 16 residues long. Trimming removed 0 bases from V and 4 bases from J; junction bases left unmatched: 5. The CDR3, as DNA: TGTGCCAGCAGCTTAGCCCTAGCGGGCCTGTACAATGAGCAGTTCTTC. Translated: CASSLALAGLYNEQFF.

Concerning this clonotype itself: A much larger clone differs by one base, so this may be a read error. V is TRBV28 and J is TRBJ2-7; tentatively, D is TRBD2 (5 bases). The V and J ends lost 6 bases and 2 bases respectively, with 17 bases between them. The CDR3 consists of 15 residues. CDR1 and CDR2 (germline): MDHEN, SYDVKM. CDR3 coding DNA: TGTGCCAGCAGATTACTGAGCGGTAATACCTACGAGCAGTACTTC. Protein sequence: CASRLLSGNTYEQYF.

This clonotype has a handful of counts. A much larger clone lies a single base off, so this may be a read error. The chain is built from TRBV6-1 and TRBJ2-7, with D perhaps being TRBD1 or TRBD2 (5 bases each). The V gene lost 5 bases and the J gene lost 0 bases, with 11 bases spanning the gap. The length of the CDR3 is 14 residues. Germline V gene sequence: CDR1 MNHNS, CDR2 SASEGT. CDR3: CASSPGPVSYEQYF. The CDR3 nucleotides read TGTGCCAGCAGTCCGGGACCAGTCTCCTACGAGCAGTACTTC.

Note on this clonotype: This sequence may be a read error, since a much larger clone differs from it by one base. Here the CDR3 omits its conserved ending phenylalanine or tryptophan, so a read error is the likely source. The CDR3: CASSPRLGASSYEQYS. The CDR3 DNA reads as TGTGCCAGCAGTCCCCGGCTGGGGGCGAGCTCCTACGAGCAGTACTCC. The chain has TRBV28 and TRBJ2-7; possible D gene TRBD1, 6 bases. Trimming took off 5 bases at V and 0 bases at J, with 17 bases between the two ends. CDR3 size: 16 residues. The germline V gene has CDR1 MDHEN and CDR2 SYDVKM.

As regards this clonotype: Germline and junction disagree at one end, which may indicate a read error. V is TRBV6-5 and J is TRBJ2-5; D uncertain. CDR1 is MNHEY, CDR2 SVGAGI, per germline. This CDR3 spans 12 amino acids. CDR3 sequence: CTSRDSQEIQYF. Written as DNA, the CDR3 is TGTACCAGTCGTGACTCACAAGAGATCCAGTACTTC.

This rearrangement joins TRBV6-5 to TRBJ2-2; a possible D gene is TRBD1 (7 bases). With 2 bases removed from V and 15 bases from J, the gap between germline ends came to 31 bases. The CDR3 loop spans 18 amino acids. CDR1 is MNHEY, CDR2 SVGAGI, per germline. CDR3 bases: TGTGCCAGCAGTTACCAACTCCCTCAACAGGGGAACACCAGGGACTTGTTTTTT. This translates into CASSYQLPQQGNTRDLFF.

A word on this clonotype: Because the CDR3 is missing its conserved closing phenylalanine or tryptophan, this is likely a read error. This chain connects TRBV10-1 to TRBJ2-2; D is uncertain. Looked up from germline, CDR1 is WNHNN and CDR2 is SYGVQD (reference sequence). The CDR3 contains 15 residues. The CDR3: CASSEAGTNTGELFS. In DNA form, the CDR3 reads TGTGCCAGCAGTGAAGCCGGAACGAACACCGGGGAGCTGTTTTCT.